The next 8 T cell receptor beta chains were all read from a single sample in a study of blood T cell repertoires in COVID-19. Libraries were prepared by immunoSEQ multiplex PCR; TCRdb keeps only in-frame clonotypes and omits some of them. The data show 75,000 to 95,000 clones, approximately 79% seen once. Input material: peripheral blood. Receptor source: a man aged 65 to 79 with COVID-19, enrolled during active disease.

The chain recombines TRBV28 with TRBJ1-2; D remains ambiguous. This CDR3 region has 12 residues. Germline V lookup: CDR1 MDHEN, CDR2 SYDVKM. Trimming stripped 8 bases from V and 8 bases from J, with 15 bases between. CDR3 DNA sequence: TGTGCCAGCGGATACGGCGGGCAGGGCTACACCTTC. This gives the protein CASGYGGQGYTF.

The rearrangement joins TRBV4-3 to TRBJ1-3; D possibly corresponds to TRBD1 (6 bases). Trimming took 0 bases from V and 2 from J, leaving 11 bases between them. Germline V gene data show CDR1 as LGHNA and CDR2 as YSLEER. The CDR3 is 16 residues long. The CDR3 loop is CASSQDHAGAGNTIYF. CDR3 coding DNA: TGCGCCAGCAGCCAAGATCACGCAGGGGCTGGAAACACCATATATTTT.

This clone was seen just once. The rearrangement uses TRBV10-3 and TRBJ2-7; 10 nucleotides align to TRBD1. Trimming at V came to 7 bases and at J to 1 base, leaving 7 bases not matched to a gene. This CDR3 contains 15 residues. Germline CDR1 is ENHRY and CDR2 is SYGVKD. The CDR3 nucleotides read TGTGCCATCAACCCGACAGGGGGCCGATCCTACGAGCAGTACTTC. Translation gives CAINPTGGRSYEQYF.

This clone has a handful of counts. The gene calls are TRBV5-4 and TRBJ1-1, with a tentative D call TRBD1 (6 bases). In germline, CDR1 is SGHNT, CDR2 YYREEE (reference sequence). V lost 5 bases to trimming and J lost 8 bases, with 16 bases between them. CDR3 size: 13 residues. The CDR3 nucleotides are TGTGCCAGCAGATACCGGGACACAGAAGAAGCTTTCTTT. Amino acid sequence: CASRYRDTEEAFF. Full variable domain (missing parts from reference TRBV5-4 and TRBJ1-1): ETGVTQSPTHLIKTRGQQVTLRCSSQSGHNTVSWYQQALGQGPQFIFQYYREEENGRGNFPPRFSGLQFPNYSSELNVNALELDDSALYLCASRYRDTEEAFFGQGTRLTVV.

V gene TRBV4-3 combines with J gene TRBJ1-4; TRBD1 might be the D (5 bases). This CDR3 spans 17 amino acids. Between the trimmed V and J ends, which lost 4 bases and 3 bases, there was a span of 18 bases. The germline gives CDR1 LGHNA, CDR2 YSLEER. CDR3: CASSRQPLGGANEKLFF. CDR3 nucleotides: TGCGCCAGCAGCCGCCAACCACTCGGGGGAGCTAATGAAAAACTGTTTTTT.

J is TRBJ1-2 and V is TRBV30; D might be TRBD1 (5 bases). Germline V gene sequence: CDR1 GTSNPN, CDR2 SVGIG (reference sequence). This CDR3 contains 14 residues. The germline V and J ends were trimmed by 3 bases and 2 bases, with 13 bases remaining between them. The DNA for the CDR3 is TGTGCCTGGAGCGCAGGGAATTCCAACTATGGCTACACCTTC. Encoded protein: CAWSAGNSNYGYTF.

This clone appeared a few times. The chain recombines TRBV11-2 with TRBJ2-7, with 9 nucleotides matching TRBD1. The CDR3 sequence is 16 residues long. Germline V lookup: CDR1 SGHAT, CDR2 FQNNGV. The V gene end was trimmed by 1 base and the J gene end by 3 bases; junction bases not matched to a gene: 7. This CDR3 reads CASSLGVSGQGYEQYF. The CDR3 coding sequence is TGTGCCAGCAGCTTAGGAGTATCGGGACAGGGCTACGAGCAGTACTTC.

This clone has a handful of counts. The J gene is TRBJ2-2, the V gene TRBV19; 8 nucleotides match TRBD1. The germline V gene encodes CDR1 LNHDA and CDR2 SQIVND (reference sequence). V was pared by 4 bases and J by 6 bases, with 4 bases of the junction left unmatched. CDR3 size: 14 residues. The CDR3 here is CASSTTDRAGELFF. The CDR3 region has the DNA TGTGCCAGTAGTACCACGGACAGGGCCGGGGAGCTGTTTTTT.